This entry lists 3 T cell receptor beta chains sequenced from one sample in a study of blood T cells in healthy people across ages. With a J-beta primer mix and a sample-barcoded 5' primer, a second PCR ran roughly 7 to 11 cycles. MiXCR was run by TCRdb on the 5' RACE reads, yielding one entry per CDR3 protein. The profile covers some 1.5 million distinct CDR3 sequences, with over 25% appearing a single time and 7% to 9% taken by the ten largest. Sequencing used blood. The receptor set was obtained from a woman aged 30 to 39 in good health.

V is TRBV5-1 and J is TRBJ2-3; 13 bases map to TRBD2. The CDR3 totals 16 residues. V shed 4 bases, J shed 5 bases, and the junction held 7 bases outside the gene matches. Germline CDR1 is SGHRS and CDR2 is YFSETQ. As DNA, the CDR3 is TGCGCCAGCAGCGACACTAGCGGGGGGGCCTTAGATACGCAGTATTTT. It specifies CASSDTSGGALDTQYF.

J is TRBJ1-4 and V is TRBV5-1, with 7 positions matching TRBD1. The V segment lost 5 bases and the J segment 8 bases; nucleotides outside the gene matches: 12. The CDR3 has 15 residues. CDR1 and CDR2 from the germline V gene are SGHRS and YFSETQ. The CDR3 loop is CASSRTAGGREKLFF. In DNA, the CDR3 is TGCGCCAGCAGTCGCACCGCAGGGGGTCGGGAAAAACTGTTTTTT.

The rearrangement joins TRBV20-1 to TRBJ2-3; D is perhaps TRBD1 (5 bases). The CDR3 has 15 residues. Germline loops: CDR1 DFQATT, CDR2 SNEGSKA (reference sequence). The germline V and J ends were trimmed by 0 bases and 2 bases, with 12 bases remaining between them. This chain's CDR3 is CSARDRGHVTDTQYF. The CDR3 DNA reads TGCAGTGCTAGAGATCGCGGACACGTCACAGATACGCAGTATTTT.